What follows describes a single T cell receptor beta chain. Trimming cost V 5 bases and J 0 bases, with 5 bases left between them. CDR3 length equals 12 residues. Per germline, CDR1 MDHEN and CDR2 SYDVKM. Only in-frame clones appear in the TCRdb table, and some are missing; sequencing was by immunoSEQ multiplex PCR. This sample carries hundreds of thousands of clones, 75% to 90% of them seen once, and the ten largest clones take around 6.5%. The data originate from a study of blood T cell repertoires in COVID-19. Across the whole study: Samples representing acute and convalescent COVID-19 were sourced from the United States, Italy and Spain. T cells, B-cell-depleted T cells, or PBMCs supplied cDNA or gDNA.

The sequence derives from a man aged 60 to 69 who had recovered from COVID-19. The chain couples TRBV28 to TRBJ2-7, with D possibly TRBD1 on 5 matching bases. Sequencing used peripheral blood. DNA for the CDR3: TGTGCCAGCAGTCAGGGCTCCTACGAGCAGTACTTC. It codes for CASSQGSYEQYF.